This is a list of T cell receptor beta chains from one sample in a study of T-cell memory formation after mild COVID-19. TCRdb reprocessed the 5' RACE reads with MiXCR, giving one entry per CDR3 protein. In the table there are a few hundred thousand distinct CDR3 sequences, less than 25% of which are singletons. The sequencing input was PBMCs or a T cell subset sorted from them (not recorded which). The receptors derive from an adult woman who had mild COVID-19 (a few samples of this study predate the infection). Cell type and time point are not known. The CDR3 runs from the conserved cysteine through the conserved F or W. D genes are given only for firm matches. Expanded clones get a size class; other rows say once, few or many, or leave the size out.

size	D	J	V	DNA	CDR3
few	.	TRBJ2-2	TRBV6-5	TGTGCCAGCATTAGTTGGGACGCCGGGGAGCTGTTTTTT	CASISWDAGELFF
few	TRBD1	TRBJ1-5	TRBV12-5	TGTGCTAGTGGTCCCGGGACAGGGGGCTATCAGCCCCAGCATTTT	CASGPGTGGYQPQHF
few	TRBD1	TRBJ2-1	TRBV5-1	TGCGCCAGCAGCCCGGGAGGGGGACAGGGGGCCTATGAGCAGTTCTTC	CASSPGGGQGAYEQFF
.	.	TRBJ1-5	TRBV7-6	TGTGCCAGCAGCTTAAGTCCCCCACTCGCAGGCAATCAGCCCCAGCATTTT	CASSLSPPLAGNQPQHF
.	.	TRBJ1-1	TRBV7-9	TGTGCCAGCAGCTTAGGTCGGTCAAAGATGAACACTGAAGCTTTCTTT	CASSLGRSKMNTEAFF
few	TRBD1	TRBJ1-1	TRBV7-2	TGTGCCAGCAGCTTACCACGAACAGGGGGAACTGAAGCTTTCTTT	CASSLPRTGGTEAFF
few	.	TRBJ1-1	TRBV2	TGTGCCAGCACCGAGCCCTCAGTAATGAACACTGAAGCTTTCTTT	CASTEPSVMNTEAFF
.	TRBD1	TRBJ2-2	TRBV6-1	TGTGCCAGCCCCACTACAGGGGGAGAGACCGGGGAGCTGTTTTTT	CASPTTGGETGELFF
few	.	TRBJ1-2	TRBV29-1	TGCAGCGTTGAGAGGTCGTATGGCTACACCTTC	CSVERSYGYTF
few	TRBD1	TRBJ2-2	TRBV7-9	TGTGCCAGCAGCTATGGGACCGGGACAGGGGGCGTGAACACCGGGGAGCTGTTTTTT	CASSYGTGTGGVNTGELFF
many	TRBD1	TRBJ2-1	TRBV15	TGTGCCACCAGCATTTCAGGGGGCTGGAGCCATGAGCAGTTCTTC	CATSISGGWSHEQFF
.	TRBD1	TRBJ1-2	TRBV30	TGTGCCTGGAGTGTGAAAGGGGGCGGCTACACCTTC	CAWSVKGGGYTF
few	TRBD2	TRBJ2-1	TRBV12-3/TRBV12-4	TGTGCCAGTCAGCCTAGTTGGCGGGGGGGGCATGAGCAGTTCTTC	CASQPSWRGGHEQFF
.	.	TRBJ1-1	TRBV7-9	TGTGCCAGCAGCTATTCACAGGGCAGGAACACTGAAGCTTTCTTT	CASSYSQGRNTEAFF
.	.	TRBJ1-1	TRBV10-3	TGTGCCATCAGTGATCTCCGGGACCTTGAAGCTTTCTTT	CAISDLRDLEAFF
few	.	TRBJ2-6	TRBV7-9	TGTGCCAGCAGAATTAAAACAGGTGATGGGGCCAACGTCCTGACTTTC	CASRIKTGDGANVLTF
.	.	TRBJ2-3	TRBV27	TGTGCCAGCAGTACCCCCCAGTCAGATACGCAGTATTTT	CASSTPQSDTQYF
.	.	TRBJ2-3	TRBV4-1	TGCGCCAGCAGCCAAGTTGCTGAATACATCGATACGCAGTATTTT	CASSQVAEYIDTQYF
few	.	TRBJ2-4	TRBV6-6	TGTGCCACTAGAGGGGGGGCCAAAAACATTCAGTACTTC	CATRGGAKNIQYF
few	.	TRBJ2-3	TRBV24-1	TGTGCCACCAGTGCCCCAGAAGCGGCTAGCACAGATACGCAGTATTTT	CATSAPEAASTDTQYF
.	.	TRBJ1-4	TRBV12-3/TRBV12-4	TGTGCCAGCAGTTTAGGGGGTCTCGGAGAAAAACTGTTTTTT	CASSLGGLGEKLFF
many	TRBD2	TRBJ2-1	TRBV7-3	TGTGCCAGCAGCGGCGGGACTAGCGGCTACAATGAGCAGTTCTTC	CASSGGTSGYNEQFF
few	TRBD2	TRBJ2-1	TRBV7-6	TGTGCCAGCAGCTTGCGCCCGCAGCGGGGGGCTTGGGGGTTTAATGAGCAGTTCTTC	CASSLRPQRGAWGFNEQFF
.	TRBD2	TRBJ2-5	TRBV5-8	TGTGCCAGCAGCCCGTCCGGGACTAAACAAGAGACCCAGTACTTC	CASSPSGTKQETQYF
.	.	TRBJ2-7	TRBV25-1	TGTGCCAGCAGTGAAGGCTATGCAGGGACCGAGCAGTACTTC	CASSEGYAGTEQYF
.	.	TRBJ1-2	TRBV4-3	TGCGCCAGCAGCCAAGATTTCGGGCCCCTCAATTTCTATGGCTACACCTTC	CASSQDFGPLNFYGYTF
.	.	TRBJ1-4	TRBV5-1	TGCGCCAGCAGCTTTGGACAGCTCTCAACTAATGAAAAACTGTTTTTT	CASSFGQLSTNEKLFF
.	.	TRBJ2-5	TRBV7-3	TGTGCCAGCAGCCAACGGGGCAGAGCTAAGGAGACCCAGTACTTC	CASSQRGRAKETQYF
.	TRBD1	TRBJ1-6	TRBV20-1	TGCAGTGCTAGAGAGCGGGACAGGGCACAAAATTCACCCCTCCACTTT	CSARERDRAQNSPLHF
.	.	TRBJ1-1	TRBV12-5	TGTGCTAGTGGTTTGGTACGGTCAGAAACGGGTGGGACTGAAGCTTTCTTT	CASGLVRSETGGTEAFF
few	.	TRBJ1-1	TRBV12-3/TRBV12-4	TGTGCCAGCAGTTGGTTCGGTGGCGCTGAAGCTTTCTTT	CASSWFGGAEAFF
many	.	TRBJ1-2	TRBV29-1	TGCAGCGTTGTGATACCTGGACTAGGAGGCTACACCTTC	CSVVIPGLGGYTF
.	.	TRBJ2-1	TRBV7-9	TGTGCCAGCAGCCGCAGTGAGCAGTTCTTC	CASSRSEQFF
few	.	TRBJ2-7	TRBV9	TGTGCCAGCAGCGTAGAAGAGGGTTCTACGAAGCAGTACTTC	CASSVEEGSTKQYF
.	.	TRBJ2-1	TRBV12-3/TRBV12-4	TGTGCCAGCAGTATGAAGAGGGGGTGGTACAATGAGCAGTTCTTC	CASSMKRGWYNEQFF
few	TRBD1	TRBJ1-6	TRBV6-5	TGTGCCAGCAGTCAAGCCCAGGGGGTAAATTCACCCCTCCACTTT	CASSQAQGVNSPLHF
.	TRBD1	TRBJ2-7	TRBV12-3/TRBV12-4	TGTGCCAGCAGCCGCGAGGGACAGAGCTCCTACGAGCAGTACTTC	CASSREGQSSYEQYF
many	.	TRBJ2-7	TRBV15	TGTGCCACCAGCAGAGACCGACGAGGCTACGAGCAGTACTTC	CATSRDRRGYEQYF
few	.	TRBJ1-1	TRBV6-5	TGTGCCAGCAGGGATGGGACCCTGAACACTGAAGCTTTCTTT	CASRDGTLNTEAFF
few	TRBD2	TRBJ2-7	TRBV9	TGTGCCAGCAGCGCCGCCCCTCTAGCGGGAGTGAGTGAGCAGTACTTC	CASSAAPLAGVSEQYF
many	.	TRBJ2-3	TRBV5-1	TGCGCCAGCAGCCATAGCACAGATACGCAGTATTTT	CASSHSTDTQYF
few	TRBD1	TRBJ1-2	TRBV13	TGTGCCAGCAGCACGTCCAGGGGGACTAACTATGGCTACACCTTC	CASSTSRGTNYGYTF
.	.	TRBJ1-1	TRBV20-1	TGCAGTGCTAGGTCTCGGACAGTGAACACTGAAGCTTTCTTT	CSARSRTVNTEAFF
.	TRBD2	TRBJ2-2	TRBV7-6	TGTGCCAGCAGCTTCGGGAGCGGGGTTACATTCTCCGGGGAGCTGTTTTTT	CASSFGSGVTFSGELFF
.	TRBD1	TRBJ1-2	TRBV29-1	TGCAGCGTTGAAGAATCGGGACAGCAAGGACGGTGGTGGAACTATGGCTACACCTTC	CSVEESGQQGRWWNYGYTF
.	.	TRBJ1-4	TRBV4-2	TGTGCCAGCAGCCACGCTGGTGAGAATGAAAAACTGTTTTTT	CASSHAGENEKLFF